The rows below give T cell receptor beta chains drawn from one sample of a study of blood T cell repertoires in COVID-19. Assay used: immunoSEQ multiplex PCR; TCRdb lists only in-frame clones, some missing. The sample has around 300,000 clones; 75% to 90% are singletons. Specimen: peripheral blood. The receptors were gathered from a woman between 50 and 59 years old with COVID-19, enrolled during active disease. Both conserved end residues are part of each CDR3. D genes are given only for firm matches. Size is omitted from some rows. Given values are once, few, many or a class for expanded clones.

NA NA TRBJ2-7 TRBV7-6 CASSLDQGTYEQYF TGTGCCAGCAGCTTGGATCAGGGTACCTACGAGCAGTACTTC
NA NA TRBJ1-3 TRBV7-2 CASSLIIGNTIYF TGTGCCAGCAGCTTAATAATCGGAAACACCATATATTTT
NA TRBD2 TRBJ2-2 TRBV7-2 CASSFRGGRPNTGELFF TGTGCCAGCAGCTTCCGGGGCGGGAGGCCCAACACCGGGGAGCTGTTTTTT
NA TRBD1 TRBJ1-2 TRBV5-6 CASSLLVRTGNYGYTF TGTGCCAGCAGCTTGCTAGTCAGGACAGGGAACTATGGCTACACCTTC
NA TRBD1 TRBJ2-7 TRBV30 CAWGTGTGSYEQYF TGTGCCTGGGGAACCGGGACAGGCTCCTACGAGCAGTACTTC
NA NA TRBJ2-2 TRBV27 CASRSGFGTGELFF TGTGCCTCACGCTCGGGGTTCGGCACCGGGGAGCTGTTTTTT
NA NA TRBJ1-6 TRBV7-9 CASSLAGQNSPLHF TGTGCCAGCAGCTTAGCTGGACAAAATTCACCCCTCCACTTT
NA NA TRBJ1-2 TRBV16 CASSHTDSLGAGGYTF TGTGCCAGCAGCCATACGGACAGTTTGGGAGCTGGCGGCTACACCTTC
NA TRBD1 TRBJ1-3 TRBV9 CASSDGQGGVRSSGNTIYF TGTGCCAGCAGCGACGGACAGGGGGGCGTTAGAAGCTCTGGAAACACCATATATTTT
NA NA TRBJ2-3 TRBV7-9 CASSLALRLDGTDTQYF TGTGCCAGCAGCTTAGCCCTCCGACTAGACGGCACAGATACGCAGTATTTT
NA TRBD1 TRBJ2-7 TRBV14 CASSQGDRRAYEQYF TGTGCCAGCAGCCAGGGGGACAGGAGAGCCTACGAGCAGTACTTC
NA TRBD1 TRBJ2-7 TRBV11-3 CASSAGGNSYEQYF TGTGCCAGCAGCGCAGGGGGAAACTCCTACGAGCAGTACTTC
NA TRBD1 TRBJ1-6 TRBV5-1 CASSLRGQGSPLHF TGCGCCAGCAGCTTGCGCGGACAGGGATCACCCCTCCACTTT
NA NA TRBJ2-1 TRBV6-5 CASSYYVGKYNEQFF TGTGCCAGCAGTTACTATGTTGGCAAATACAATGAGCAGTTCTTC
NA NA TRBJ2-3 TRBV7-3 CASSLTSVSTDTQYF TGTGCCAGCAGCTTAACGTCGGTCAGCACAGATACGCAGTATTTT
NA NA TRBJ1-3 TRBV5-5 CASSLARNPGNTIYF TGTGCCAGCAGCTTGGCCAGGAACCCTGGAAACACCATATATTTT
NA NA TRBJ2-7 TRBV15 CATSARSGGTYEQYF TGTGCCACCAGCGCCAGGTCCGGGGGAACCTACGAGCAGTACTTC
NA TRBD2 TRBJ2-3 TRBV10-3 CAIRNSGSDGDTQYF TGTGCCATCAGGAATAGCGGGAGTGACGGAGATACGCAGTATTTT
NA TRBD1 TRBJ1-1 TRBV7-2 CASSLIGQGVSEAFF TGTGCCAGCAGCTTAATCGGCCAGGGGGTGAGTGAAGCTTTCTTT
NA NA TRBJ2-6 TRBV19 CASRPDSMTGANVLTF TGTGCCAGTAGACCGGACAGTATGACTGGGGCCAACGTCCTGACTTTC
NA NA TRBJ2-1 TRBV28 CASSLRGDEQFF TGTGCCAGCAGTTTGCGGGGCGATGAGCAGTTCTTC
once NA TRBJ1-1 TRBV9 CASSSHPGLAARTEAFF TGTGCCAGCAGCTCCCACCCAGGGTTGGCGGCAAGAACTGAAGCTTTCTTT
few NA TRBJ2-1 TRBV7-2 CASRLYLSSYNEQFF TGTGCCAGCAGACTCTACCTAAGCTCCTACAATGAGCAGTTCTTC
once NA TRBJ1-2 TRBV19 CASSYRDYGYTF TGTGCCAGTAGTTACAGGGACTATGGCTACACCTTC
NA TRBD1 TRBJ1-2 TRBV27 CASRYRTGGNYGYTF TGTGCCAGCAGATACCGGACAGGGGGCAACTATGGCTACACCTTC
NA TRBD1 TRBJ1-5 TRBV4-3 CASSQDTGGSQPQHF TGCGCCAGCAGCCAGGACACAGGGGGCTCTCAGCCCCAGCATTTT
NA TRBD1 TRBJ2-1 TRBV19 CASSTTGGITYNEQFF TGTGCCAGTAGTACGACAGGGGGCATCACCTACAATGAGCAGTTCTTC
NA TRBD1 TRBJ2-7 TRBV7-2 CASSSYGLRDRGNEQYF TGTGCCAGCAGCTCCTATGGATTGCGGGACAGGGGTAACGAGCAGTACTTC
NA TRBD1 TRBJ1-2 TRBV6-5 CASSYLDRGDYGYTF TGTGCCAGCAGTTACCTGGACAGGGGGGACTATGGCTACACCTTC
once NA TRBJ1-5 TRBV2 CASKAGSYSNQPQHF TGTGCCAGCAAGGCGGGCTCCTATAGCAATCAGCCCCAGCATTTT
NA NA TRBJ1-3 TRBV12-5 CASGPRGVTGNTIYF TGTGCTAGTGGTCCGCGGGGGGTGACGGGAAACACCATATATTTT
NA NA TRBJ2-4 TRBV21-1 CASSKMRELVQGPKNIQYF TGTGCCAGCAGCAAAATGAGGGAACTTGTACAGGGTCCCAAAAACATTCAGTACTTC
NA NA TRBJ1-2 TRBV6-5 CASRRGQTYGYTF TGTGCCAGCCGAAGAGGACAGACCTATGGCTACACCTTC
NA TRBD2 TRBJ2-1 TRBV19 CASRQLAGDLDEQFF TGTGCCAGTAGGCAACTAGCGGGAGATTTGGATGAGCAGTTCTTC
NA TRBD2 TRBJ2-1 TRBV5-1 CASSLQRENNEQFF TGCGCCAGCAGCTTGCAGCGGGAGAACAATGAGCAGTTCTTC
NA NA TRBJ2-3 TRBV19 CASSPRGRRTDTQYF TGTGCCAGTAGCCCCCGCGGGCGGAGGACAGATACGCAGTATTTT
NA TRBD1 TRBJ1-6 TRBV6-5 CASSYGTGGLNSPLHF TGTGCCAGCAGTTACGGGACAGGGGGATTGAATTCACCCCTCCACTTT
NA TRBD1 TRBJ2-4 TRBV7-9 CASSLGPPGQEYF TGTGCCAGCAGCTTAGGGCCTCCGGGACAGGAGTACTTC
NA TRBD1 TRBJ1-3 TRBV19 CASISWGTELNTIYF TGTGCCAGTATCTCTTGGGGGACAGAGCTAAACACCATATATTTT
NA NA TRBJ2-7 TRBV7-9 CASSALTGAYEQYF TGTGCCAGCAGCGCACTTACGGGAGCCTACGAGCAGTACTTC
NA NA TRBJ2-7 TRBV18 CASSPDSEQYF TGTGCCAGCTCACCAGACAGCGAGCAGTACTTC
NA NA TRBJ2-7 TRBV21-1 CASSLGLAGGGDDEQYF TGTGCCAGCAGCCTGGGACTAGCGGGGGGAGGTGACGACGAGCAGTACTTC
NA TRBD2 TRBJ2-2 TRBV5-4 CASSFGTSGRADTGELFF TGTGCCAGCAGCTTCGGGACTAGCGGGAGGGCCGACACCGGGGAGCTGTTTTTT
NA NA TRBJ2-7 TRBV6-2/TRBV6-3 CASSLGLASSYEQYF TGTGCCAGCAGTCTTGGACTGGCAAGCTCCTACGAGCAGTACTTC
once NA TRBJ1-1 TRBV29-1 CSVGRGDTEAFF TGCAGCGTTGGGCGGGGGGACACTGAAGCTTTCTTT
NA NA TRBJ2-1 TRBV10-3 CAISDQGREQFF TGTGCCATCAGTGATCAGGGTAGGGAGCAGTTCTTC
NA NA TRBJ2-3 TRBV6-5 CASSYSSPPEAGTQYF TGTGCCAGCAGTTACTCGAGCCCGCCGGAGGCGGGTACGCAGTATTTT
NA NA TRBJ1-1 TRBV6-5 CATVRQYRAVTEAFF TGTGCCACAGTTCGACAGTACAGGGCGGTCACTGAAGCTTTCTTT
NA NA TRBJ1-1 TRBV30 CAWIYNTEAFF TGTGCCTGGATTTATAACACTGAAGCTTTCTTT
few TRBD2 TRBJ2-7 TRBV27 CASSASSGSIDEQYF TGTGCCAGCAGTGCCAGTAGCGGGAGTATCGACGAGCAGTACTTC
NA NA TRBJ2-1 TRBV6-5 CASSYTTGSYNEQFF TGTGCCAGCAGTTATACGACAGGCTCCTACAATGAGCAGTTCTTC
few TRBD1 TRBJ1-2 TRBV11-3 CASTSGGSNYGYTF TGTGCCAGCACCTCAGGGGGCAGTAACTATGGCTACACCTTC
NA TRBD1 TRBJ2-2 TRBV27 CASSLGQGVQAVPSTGELFF TGTGCCAGCAGTTTGGGACAGGGGGTACAGGCGGTGCCCAGCACCGGGGAGCTGTTTTTT
NA TRBD1 TRBJ1-3 TRBV3-1/TRBV3-2 CASSQGTGSSGNTIYF TGTGCCAGCAGCCAAGGGACAGGCTCCTCTGGAAACACCATATATTTT